This T cell receptor beta chain was profiled in a study of blood T cell repertoires in COVID-19. At the level of the study: The United States, Italy and Spain were the sources of the acute and convalescent COVID-19 samples. The analysed material was cDNA or gDNA that came from T cells, B-cell-depleted T cells, or PBMCs.

V lost 3 bases and J lost 0, with 11 bases in between. The CDR3 length is 16 residues. Germline V gene sequence: CDR1 LNHDA, CDR2 SQIVND (reference sequence). In the authors' methods: Researchers report that nucleated cell counts were estimated from reference gene primer amplification. Data came from immunoSEQ multiplex PCR; TCRdb stores just in-frame clones and leaves some out. From that table come the V and J calls and clone size; the DNA was used to work out D and trimming. Here the sample spans 150,000 to 170,000 clones, under 95% being singletons. The sequencing input was peripheral blood. The receptor was isolated from a man between 45 and 60 years old with acute or convalescent COVID-19. The chain has TRBV19 and TRBJ1-4; unclear D gene. CDR3 sequence reads: CASSIRTLATNEKLFF. The CDR3 nucleotides are TGTGCCAGTAGTATCCGAACACTAGCAACTAATGAAAAACTGTTTTTT.